These T cell receptor beta chains were read from a single sample in a study of T-cell memory formation after mild COVID-19. TCRdb analysed the 5' RACE reads with MiXCR anew, one entry per CDR3 protein. The sample lists 550,000 to 650,000 distinct CDR3 sequences, 17% occurring once. The sequenced sample was PBMCs or a T cell subset sorted from them (not recorded which). The origin of the receptors is an adult woman who had mild COVID-19 (a few samples of this study predate the infection). Cell type and time point are not known. Both conserved end residues are part of each CDR3. The D gene is left open where the match is weak. The size of a clone is reported for some rows only, either as once, few or many, or as a class for expanded clones.

CDR3 length	J gene	D gene	V gene	clone size	CDR3 DNA	CDR3 protein
14	TRBJ1-1	NA	TRBV7-9	few	TGTGCCAGCAGCTTAGAAGGGGGTTGGACTGAAGCTTTCTTT	CASSLEGGWTEAFF
16	TRBJ2-1	NA	TRBV5-1	few	TGCGCCAGCAGCTTGGCGGGTGGGATGAATTACAATGAGCAGTTCTTC	CASSLAGGMNYNEQFF
14	TRBJ2-7	NA	TRBV5-1	few	TGCGCCAGCAAAGAAGGGACACGTCTCTACGAGCAGTACTTC	CASKEGTRLYEQYF
13	TRBJ2-1	NA	TRBV10-3	NA	TGTGCCATCAGCCTGGGAGGCGGGGATGAGCAGTTCTTC	CAISLGGGDEQFF
13	TRBJ2-5	NA	TRBV11-2	NA	TGTGCCAGCAGCCGAACTAGAATAGAGACCCAGTACTTC	CASSRTRIETQYF
14	TRBJ2-5	NA	TRBV25-1	NA	TGTGCCAGCAGTGAATCTTACAGAGGAGAGACCCAGTACTTC	CASSESYRGETQYF
14	TRBJ2-7	TRBD1	TRBV14	many	TGTGCCAGCAGGGAACAGGGGCGATCCTACGAGCAGTACTTC	CASREQGRSYEQYF
13	TRBJ1-2	TRBD1	TRBV29-1	few	TGCAGCGTTGAATCCAACAGGGGCTGGGGCTACACCTTC	CSVESNRGWGYTF
12	TRBJ2-6	NA	TRBV20-1	NA	TGCAGTGCCAGACCCGCGGAGAGTGTCCTGACTTTC	CSARPAESVLTF
15	TRBJ1-4	NA	TRBV5-1	NA	TGCGCCAGCAGCTTGAGGCCGGGCCTTAATGAAAAACTGTTTTTT	CASSLRPGLNEKLFF
13	TRBJ1-1	NA	TRBV7-8	few	TGTGCCAGCAGACCGCCATCGAACACTGAAGCTTTCTTT	CASRPPSNTEAFF
14	TRBJ2-1	TRBD2	TRBV12-3/TRBV12-4	NA	TGTGCCAGCAGTTTAAGTTCTAGCGGGGATGAGCAGTTCTTC	CASSLSSSGDEQFF
14	TRBJ2-7	NA	TRBV4-2	many	TGTGCCAGCAGCCAATGGTCAGGAAACTACGAGCAGTACTTC	CASSQWSGNYEQYF
16	TRBJ2-3	NA	TRBV5-1	few	TGCGCCAGCAGCTCCCCTGCGGAGACTTACACAGATACGCAGTATTTT	CASSSPAETYTDTQYF
15	TRBJ2-3	NA	TRBV24-1	NA	TGTGCCACCAGTGATTTCGAACGGGGAAAAGATACGCAGTATTTT	CATSDFERGKDTQYF
15	TRBJ2-1	NA	TRBV4-1	many	TGCGCCAGCAGCCAAGGGCCGGATGACTACAATGAGCAGTTCTTC	CASSQGPDDYNEQFF
12	TRBJ2-4	NA	TRBV18	few	TGTGCCAGCTCACGGGGCCAGAACATTCAGTACTTC	CASSRGQNIQYF
13	TRBJ1-4	TRBD1	TRBV5-1	few	TGCGCCAGCAAGGGGGCTGGGGATGAAAAACTGTTTTTT	CASKGAGDEKLFF
18	TRBJ2-6	NA	TRBV10-3	NA	TGTGCCATCAGTGACAGGGGCGTCCGCCACTCTGGGGCCAACGTCCTGACTTTC	CAISDRGVRHSGANVLTF
15	TRBJ2-1	TRBD1	TRBV13	few	TGTGCCAGCAGCCTCCGGGACAGAGTTTACAATGAGCAGTTCTTC	CASSLRDRVYNEQFF
17	TRBJ2-3	NA	TRBV27	NA	TGTGCCAGCAGCCTGCTTACCGGAGGGCTGGGGACAGATACGCAGTATTTT	CASSLLTGGLGTDTQYF
13	TRBJ1-5	NA	TRBV9	few	TGTGCCAGCAGCGCCCGCCCCTCTCGGCCCCAGCATTTT	CASSARPSRPQHF